This T cell receptor beta chain was retrieved from a study of T cell repertoires in cytomegalovirus infection. Study information: Well-studied HLA-B-restricted epitopes and recently identified HLA-C-restricted epitopes of CMV were both used in the study. An indication of both CMV infection and matching HLA type came from public TCR beta signatures.

With regard to this clonotype: Its antigen is currently unknown.

Germline V lookup: CDR1 SEHNR, CDR2 FQNEAQ (reference sequence). This CDR3 region has 14 residues. V trimming: 6 bases; J trimming: 2 bases; junction bases outside the gene matches: 7. TCRdb ran MiXCR on the reads and lists one entry per CDR3 protein. The sample lists approximately 730,000 distinct CDR3 sequences, about 27% occurring once. Study-wide findings and caveats: Cumulated frequencies of public TCR beta families served to identify carriers of CMV plus the relevant HLA. The response measured ex vivo was dominated by TCR beta clonotypes (HLA-C-restricted and CMV-specific).

The specimen comprised cultured CD8+ T cells from PBMCs, sampled from culture after CMV antigen stimulation. This clonotype originated in a human donor in good health (CMV status not recorded). Some clones in this sample may be carry-over from other donors' samples. The chain uses TRBV7-9 and TRBJ2-7, with 7 bases identical to TRBD2. CDR3 residues: CASSPRAGAYEQYV. Here the CDR3 DNA reads TGTGCCAGCAGTCCCCGGGCGGGGGCCTACGAGCAGTACGTC.